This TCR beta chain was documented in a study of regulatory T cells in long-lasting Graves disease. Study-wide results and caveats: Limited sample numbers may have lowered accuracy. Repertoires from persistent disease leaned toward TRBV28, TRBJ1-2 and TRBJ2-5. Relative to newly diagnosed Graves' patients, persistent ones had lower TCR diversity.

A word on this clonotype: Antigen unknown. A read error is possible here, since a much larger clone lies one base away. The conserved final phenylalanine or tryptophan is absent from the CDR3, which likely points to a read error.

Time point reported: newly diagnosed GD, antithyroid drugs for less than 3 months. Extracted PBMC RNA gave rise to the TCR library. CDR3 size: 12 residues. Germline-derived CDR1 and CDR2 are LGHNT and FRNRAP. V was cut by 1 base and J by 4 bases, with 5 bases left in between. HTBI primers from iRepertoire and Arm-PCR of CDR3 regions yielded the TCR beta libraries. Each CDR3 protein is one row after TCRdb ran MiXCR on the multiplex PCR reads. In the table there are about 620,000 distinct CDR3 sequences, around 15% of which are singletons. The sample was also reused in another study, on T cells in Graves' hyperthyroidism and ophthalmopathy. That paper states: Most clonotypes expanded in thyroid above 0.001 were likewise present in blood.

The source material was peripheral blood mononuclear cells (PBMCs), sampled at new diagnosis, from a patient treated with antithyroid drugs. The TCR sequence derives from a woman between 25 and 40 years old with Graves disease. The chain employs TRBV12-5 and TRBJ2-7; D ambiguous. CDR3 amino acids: CASGLDGYEQYL. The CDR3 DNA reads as TGTGCTAGTGGTTTGGACGGGTACGAGCAGTACCTC.